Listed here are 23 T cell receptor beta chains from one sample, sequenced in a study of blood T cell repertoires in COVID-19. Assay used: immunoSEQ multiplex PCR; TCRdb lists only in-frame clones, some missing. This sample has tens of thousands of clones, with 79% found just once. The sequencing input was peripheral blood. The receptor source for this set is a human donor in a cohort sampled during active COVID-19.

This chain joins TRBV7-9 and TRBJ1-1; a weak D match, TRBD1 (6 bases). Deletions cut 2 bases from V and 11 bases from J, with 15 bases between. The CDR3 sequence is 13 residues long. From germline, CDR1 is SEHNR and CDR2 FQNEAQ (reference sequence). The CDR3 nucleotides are TGTGCCAGCAGCTTAATAGGGGGGGTCGCCGCTTTCTTT. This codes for CASSLIGGVAAFF.

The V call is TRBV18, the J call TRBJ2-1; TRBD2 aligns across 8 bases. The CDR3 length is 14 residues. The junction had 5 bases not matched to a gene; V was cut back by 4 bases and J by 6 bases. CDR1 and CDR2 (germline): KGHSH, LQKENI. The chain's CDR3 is CASSLTGTSNEQFF. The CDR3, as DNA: TGTGCCAGCTCACTCACCGGGACTAGCAATGAGCAGTTCTTC.

Here the CDR3 reads CASSGTSGSGPDTQYF. In DNA, the CDR3 is TGTGCCAGCAGTGGGACTAGCGGGAGTGGGCCAGATACGCAGTATTTT. V is TRBV6-2 or TRBV6-3 and J is TRBJ2-3; TRBD2 matches 14 bases. V shed 5 bases and J 4 bases; nucleotides not matched to a gene: 5. The CDR3 runs 16 residues. CDR1 is MNHEY and CDR2 is SVGEGT in the germline V gene.

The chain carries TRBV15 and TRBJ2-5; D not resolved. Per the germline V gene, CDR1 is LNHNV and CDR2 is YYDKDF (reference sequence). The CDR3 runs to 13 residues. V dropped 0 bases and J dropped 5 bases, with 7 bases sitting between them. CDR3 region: CATSRDRRETQYF. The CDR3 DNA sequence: TGTGCCACCAGCAGAGATCGCAGGGAGACCCAGTACTTC.

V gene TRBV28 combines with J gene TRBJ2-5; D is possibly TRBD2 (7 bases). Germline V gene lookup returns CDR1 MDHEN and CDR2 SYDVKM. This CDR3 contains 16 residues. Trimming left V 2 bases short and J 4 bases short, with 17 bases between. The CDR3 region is CASSLREGGGVETQYF. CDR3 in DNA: TGTGCCAGCAGTTTACGAGAGGGGGGGGGAGTAGAGACCCAGTACTTC.

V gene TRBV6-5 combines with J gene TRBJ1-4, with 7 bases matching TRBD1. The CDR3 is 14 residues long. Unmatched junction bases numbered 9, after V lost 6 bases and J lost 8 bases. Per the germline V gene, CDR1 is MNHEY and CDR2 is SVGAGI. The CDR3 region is CASSLRDRHEKLFF. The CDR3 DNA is TGTGCCAGCAGCCTCCGGGACAGACACGAAAAACTGTTTTTT.

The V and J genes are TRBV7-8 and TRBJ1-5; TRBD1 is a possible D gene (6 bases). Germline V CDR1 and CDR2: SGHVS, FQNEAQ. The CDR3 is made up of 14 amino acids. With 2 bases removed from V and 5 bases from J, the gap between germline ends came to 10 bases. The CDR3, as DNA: TGTGCCAGCAGCTTACGGGCAGGGGATCAGCCCCAGCATTTT. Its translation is CASSLRAGDQPQHF.

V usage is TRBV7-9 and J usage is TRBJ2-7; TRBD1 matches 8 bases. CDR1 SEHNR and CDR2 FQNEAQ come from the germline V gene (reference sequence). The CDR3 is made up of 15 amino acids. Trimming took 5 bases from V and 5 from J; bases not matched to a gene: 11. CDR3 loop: CASSPSTGEMNEQYF. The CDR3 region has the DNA TGTGCCAGCAGCCCCTCGACAGGGGAAATGAACGAGCAGTACTTC.

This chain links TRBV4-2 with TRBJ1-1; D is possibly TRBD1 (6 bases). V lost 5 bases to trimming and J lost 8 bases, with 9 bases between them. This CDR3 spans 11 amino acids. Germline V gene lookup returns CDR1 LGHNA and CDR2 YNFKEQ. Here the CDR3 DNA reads TGTGCCAGCAGCGGACAGTTCGAAGCTTTCTTT. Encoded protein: CASSGQFEAFF.

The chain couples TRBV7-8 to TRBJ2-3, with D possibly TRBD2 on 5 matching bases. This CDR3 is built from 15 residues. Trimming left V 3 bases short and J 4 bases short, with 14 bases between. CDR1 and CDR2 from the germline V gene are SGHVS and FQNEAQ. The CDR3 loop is CASSFRDSGADTQYF. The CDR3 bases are TGTGCCAGCAGCTTCCGGGATAGTGGGGCAGATACGCAGTATTTT.

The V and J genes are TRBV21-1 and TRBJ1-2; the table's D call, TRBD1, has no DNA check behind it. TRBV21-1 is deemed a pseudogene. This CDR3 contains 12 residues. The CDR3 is CASLTGGGGYTF. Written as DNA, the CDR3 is TGTGCCAGCCTAACAGGGGGCGGTGGCTACACCTTC.

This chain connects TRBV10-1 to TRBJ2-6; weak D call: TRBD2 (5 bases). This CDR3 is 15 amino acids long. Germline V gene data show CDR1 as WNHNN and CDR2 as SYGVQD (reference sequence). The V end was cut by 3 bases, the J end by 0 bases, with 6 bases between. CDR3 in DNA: TGCGCCAGCAGTGAAGGGAGCTCTGGGGCCAACGTCCTGACTTTC. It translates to CASSEGSSGANVLTF.

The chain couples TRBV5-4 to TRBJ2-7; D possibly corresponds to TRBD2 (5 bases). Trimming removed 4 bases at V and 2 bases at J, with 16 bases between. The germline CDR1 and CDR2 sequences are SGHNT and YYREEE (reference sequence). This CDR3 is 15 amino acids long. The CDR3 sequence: CASSPGLLGTYEQYF. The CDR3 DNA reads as TGTGCCAGCAGCCCTGGACTCCTCGGGACCTACGAGCAGTACTTC.

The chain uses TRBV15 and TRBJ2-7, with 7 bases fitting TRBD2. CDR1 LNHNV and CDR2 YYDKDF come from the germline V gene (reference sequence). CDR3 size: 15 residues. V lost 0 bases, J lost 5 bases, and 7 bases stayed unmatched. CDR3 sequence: CATSRDWGGSDEQYF. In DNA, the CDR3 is TGTGCCACCAGCAGAGATTGGGGGGGTTCAGACGAGCAGTACTTC.

CDR3 region: CASSERGGYTF. DNA for the CDR3: TGTGCCAGCAGTGAAAGGGGTGGCTACACCTTC. This chain links TRBV6-1 with TRBJ1-2, with D possibly matching TRBD1 (5 bases). The CDR3 length is 11 residues. V lost 2 bases, J lost 7 bases, and 5 bases lay in between. Germline V CDR1 and CDR2: MNHNS, SASEGT.

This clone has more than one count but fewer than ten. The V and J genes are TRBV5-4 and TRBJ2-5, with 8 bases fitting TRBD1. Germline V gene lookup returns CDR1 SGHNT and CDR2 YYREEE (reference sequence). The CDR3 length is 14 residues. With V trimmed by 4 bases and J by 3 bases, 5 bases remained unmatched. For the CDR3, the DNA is TGTGCCAGCAGCGAATTGACAGGGGAAGAGACCCAGTACTTC. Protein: CASSELTGEETQYF.

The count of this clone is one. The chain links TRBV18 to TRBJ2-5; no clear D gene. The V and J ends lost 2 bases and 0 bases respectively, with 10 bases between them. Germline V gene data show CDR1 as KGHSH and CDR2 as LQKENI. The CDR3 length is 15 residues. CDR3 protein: CASSPGPQYQETQYF. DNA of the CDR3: TGTGCCAGCTCACCAGGTCCCCAGTACCAAGAGACCCAGTACTTC.

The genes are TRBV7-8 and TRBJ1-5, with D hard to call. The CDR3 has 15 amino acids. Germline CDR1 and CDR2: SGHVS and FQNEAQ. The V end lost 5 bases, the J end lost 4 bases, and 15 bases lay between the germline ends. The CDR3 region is CASSPRGWENQPQHF. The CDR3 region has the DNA TGTGCCAGCAGCCCTAGAGGCTGGGAGAATCAGCCCCAGCATTTT.

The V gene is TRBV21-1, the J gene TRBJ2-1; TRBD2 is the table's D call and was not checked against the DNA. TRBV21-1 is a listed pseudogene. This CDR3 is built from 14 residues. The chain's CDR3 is CASSKILAVNEQFF. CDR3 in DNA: TGTGCCAGCAGCAAAATACTAGCGGTAAATGAGCAGTTCTTC.

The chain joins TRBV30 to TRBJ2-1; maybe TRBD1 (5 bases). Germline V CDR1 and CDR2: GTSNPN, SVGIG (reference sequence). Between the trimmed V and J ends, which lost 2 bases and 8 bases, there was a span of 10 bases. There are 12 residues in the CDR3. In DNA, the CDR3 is TGTGCCTGGAGTAGGGAAGGGGATGAGCAGTTCTTC. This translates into CAWSREGDEQFF.

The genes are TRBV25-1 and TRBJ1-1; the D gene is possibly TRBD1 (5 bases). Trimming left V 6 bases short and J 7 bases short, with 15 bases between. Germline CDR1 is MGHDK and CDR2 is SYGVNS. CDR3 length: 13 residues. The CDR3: CASREPRGGEAFF. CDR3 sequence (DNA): TGTGCCAGCAGAGAACCTAGGGGTGGTGAAGCTTTCTTT.

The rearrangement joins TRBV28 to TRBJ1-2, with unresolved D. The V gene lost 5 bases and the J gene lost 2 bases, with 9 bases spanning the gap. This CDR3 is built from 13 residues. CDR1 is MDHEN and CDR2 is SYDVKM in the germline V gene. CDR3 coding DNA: TGTGCCAGCAGTCCTACGGTAAACTATGGCTACACCTTC. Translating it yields CASSPTVNYGYTF.

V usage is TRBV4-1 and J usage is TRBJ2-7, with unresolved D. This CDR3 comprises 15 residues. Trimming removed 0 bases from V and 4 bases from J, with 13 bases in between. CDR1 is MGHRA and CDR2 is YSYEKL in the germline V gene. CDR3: CASSQEPGFFYEQYF. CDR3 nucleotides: TGCGCCAGCAGCCAAGAACCAGGCTTCTTTTACGAGCAGTACTTC.